This T cell receptor beta chain is from a study of CD4 and CD8 cells across lung adenocarcinoma regions. This CDR3 region has 16 residues. The germline CDR1 and CDR2 sequences are MNHEY and SMNVEV (reference sequence). The ends were cut back, 6 bases at V and 4 bases at J, with 21 bases in the middle. TCRdb re-analysed the PCR reads in MiXCR, keeping a single row per CDR3 protein. The table has around 8,000 distinct CDR3 sequences, approximately 49% seen once. The chain joins TRBV27 to TRBJ1-2; tentatively, D is TRBD1 (6 bases). The receptor was derived from a female donor with lung adenocarcinoma. The CD4 and CD8 labels of this study may be unreliable. The sequencing sample was made of CD4+ T cells from the margin of a lung tumor. The CDR3 loop reads CASSPQMDRPLYGYTF. The CDR3 DNA sequence: TGTGCCAGCAGCCCTCAAATGGACAGACCGCTCTATGGCTACACCTTC.